The 32 T cell receptor beta chains listed next were all sequenced from one sample in a study of cytomegalovirus exposure and HLA in healthy donors. Vbeta (60) and Jbeta (13) primers were used in the PCR. Measured with immunoSEQ multiplex PCR; TCRdb has only the in-frame clones, and not every one. Of 150,000 to 200,000 clones in the sample, around nine tenths were seen once. Sequencing used PBMCs. The receptors here all came from a young woman in good health and CMV-seronegative.

This clone has only one observation. This sequence joins TRBV19 and TRBJ1-2, with D tentatively TRBD1 (5 bases). V was clipped by 3 bases and J by 4 bases, with 12 bases between them. Germline V CDR1 and CDR2: LNHDA, SQIVND (reference sequence). CDR3 length: 14 amino acids. In DNA, the CDR3 is TGTGCCAGTAGTATGCCCCGCCAGGGCTATGGCTACACCTTC. Translated: CASSMPRQGYGYTF.

This chain links TRBV11-2 with TRBJ2-7; 8 nucleotides agree with TRBD1. The CDR3 has 12 amino acids. CDR1 and CDR2 from the germline V gene are SGHAT and FQNNGV. Trimming took 6 bases from V and 3 from J; bases not matched to a gene: 1. The CDR3 reads CASRDRVYEQYF. CDR3 nucleotides: TGTGCCAGCAGGGACAGGGTCTACGAGCAGTACTTC.

The chain uses TRBV18 and TRBJ2-2; 10 bases line up with TRBD2. Trimming removed 1 base from V and 4 bases from J; junction bases left unmatched: 3. The V gene's germline CDR1 is KGHSH and CDR2 LQKENI. The CDR3 contains 16 residues. The CDR3 bases are TGTGCCAGCTCACCACGGGGGACTAGCGTCACCGGGGAGCTGTTTTTT. It encodes CASSPRGTSVTGELFF.

The chain couples TRBV7-8 to TRBJ2-1; TRBD2 is a possible D gene (6 bases). CDR3 length: 17 amino acids. Between the trimmed V and J ends, which lost 5 bases and 6 bases, there was a span of 23 bases. Germline-derived CDR1 and CDR2 are SGHVS and FQNEAQ. CDR3 sequence: CASSPLTAGLKGNEQFF. In DNA, the CDR3 is TGTGCCAGCAGCCCCCTAACAGCGGGCCTTAAGGGCAATGAGCAGTTCTTC.

This chain uses TRBV28 with TRBJ1-2; D ambiguous. Looked up from germline, CDR1 is MDHEN and CDR2 is SYDVKM. Trimming left V 6 bases short and J 3 bases short, with 14 bases between. The CDR3 spans 14 residues. CDR3 sequence reads: CASRLINQDYGYTF. The CDR3, as DNA: TGTGCCAGCAGGCTAATCAATCAGGACTATGGCTACACCTTC.

This chain joins TRBV2 and TRBJ1-5; the D gene is possibly TRBD1 (6 bases). CDR1 is SNHLY, CDR2 FYNNEI, per germline. The V end lost 4 bases, the J end lost 6 bases, and 16 bases lay between the germline ends. The length of the CDR3 is 15 residues. The CDR3 sequence is CASSGDISEVQPQHF. CDR3 sequence (DNA): TGTGCCAGCAGTGGGGACATTTCGGAGGTTCAGCCCCAGCATTTT.

This sequence joins TRBV5-4 and TRBJ2-3, with 10 bases aligning to TRBD1. Germline loops: CDR1 SGHNT, CDR2 YYREEE (reference sequence). CDR3 length: 15 amino acids. V lost 4 bases, J lost 3 bases, and 5 bases stayed unmatched. The DNA for the CDR3 is TGTGCCAGCAGCGTCAGACAGGGGGCGACAGATACGCAGTATTTT. This codes for CASSVRQGATDTQYF.

The rearrangement links TRBV4-1 to TRBJ2-1; D gene unclear. V gave up 1 base and J gave up 4 bases, with 5 bases separating them. Germline values: CDR1 MGHRA, CDR2 YSYEKL. The CDR3 covers 13 residues. CDR3 sequence reads: CASSQAEYNEQFF. The DNA for the CDR3 is TGCGCCAGCAGCCAAGCGGAGTACAATGAGCAGTTCTTC.

The rearrangement joins TRBV10-2 to TRBJ1-1; the D is unclear. The CDR3 has 13 amino acids. Germline V gene data show CDR1 as WSHSY and CDR2 as SAAADI. Trimming pared 5 bases from V and 4 bases from J, leaving 11 bases between. This CDR3 is CASSWEGSTEAFF. The CDR3 region has the DNA TGCGCCAGCAGTTGGGAGGGTAGCACTGAAGCTTTCTTT.

CDR3 in DNA: TGTGCCAGCAGCTTGACGGGAGGGCCTTACGAGCAGTACTTC. This gives the protein CASSLTGGPYEQYF. The chain couples TRBV5-4 to TRBJ2-7; the match to TRBD2 covers 8 bases. Germline assignment: CDR1 SGHNT and CDR2 YYREEE (reference sequence). The CDR3 extends over 14 amino acids. J gave up 4 bases and V 1 base, and 4 bases lay outside the gene matches.

The chain employs TRBV6-6 and TRBJ2-7, with 8 bases that match TRBD2. Per the germline V gene, CDR1 is MNHNY and CDR2 is SVGAGI (reference sequence). The V gene end was trimmed by 6 bases and the J gene end by 2 bases; junction bases not matched to a gene: 6. CDR3 length equals 14 residues. The CDR3 is CASSVRGDTYEQYF. The CDR3 bases are TGTGCCAGCAGCGTGCGGGGGGACACCTACGAGCAGTACTTC.

This clone was seen just once. The chain has TRBV2 and TRBJ1-5; the match to TRBD1 covers 7 bases. The CDR3 contains 15 residues. V shed 3 bases, J shed 2 bases, and the junction held 4 bases outside the gene matches. CDR1 and CDR2 from the germline V gene are SNHLY and FYNNEI. CDR3 region: CASSEDRSGNQPQHF. The DNA of the CDR3 is TGTGCCAGCAGTGAGGACAGGTCGGGCAATCAGCCCCAGCATTTT.

The chain combines TRBV30 with TRBJ1-1; weak D call: TRBD1 (6 bases). Trimming removed 5 bases from V and 11 bases from J, with 24 bases in between. Germline CDR1 is GTSNPN and CDR2 is SVGIG (reference sequence). The CDR3 runs 14 residues. CDR3 DNA: TGTGCCTGGGGGGGCCGAATGGGTTTTGTCGACGCTTTCTTT. This gives the protein CAWGGRMGFVDAFF.

J is TRBJ2-7 and V is TRBV9, with 7 positions matching TRBD1. Germline V CDR1 and CDR2: SGDLS, YYNGEE. Trimming cost V 2 bases and J 3 bases; bases outside gene matches: 8. The CDR3 contains 15 residues. The CDR3 DNA reads TGTGCCAGCAGCGTCTCCCCGTCAGGGGGCTACGAGCAGTACTTC. It translates to CASSVSPSGGYEQYF.

The rearrangement links TRBV4-1 to TRBJ2-7, with a weak D call TRBD2 (6 bases). The V end lost 4 bases, the J end lost 6 bases, and 13 bases lay between the germline ends. Looked up from germline, CDR1 is MGHRA and CDR2 is YSYEKL. The CDR3 contains 13 residues. CDR3 sequence: CASSPVGGAEQYF. The CDR3 nucleotides read TGCGCCAGCAGCCCTGTGGGGGGAGCCGAGCAGTACTTC.

The chain recombines TRBV27 with TRBJ2-4; D is possibly TRBD2 (7 bases). V was trimmed by 5 bases and J by 8 bases, leaving 16 bases between them. The CDR3 has 14 amino acids. Germline V gives CDR1 MNHEY, CDR2 SMNVEV (reference sequence). This CDR3 is CASSPWGGADIQYF. The CDR3 bases are TGTGCCAGCAGTCCATGGGGGGGGGCCGACATTCAGTACTTC.

V usage is TRBV6-1 and J usage is TRBJ2-2, with TRBD2 identical over 9 bases. Germline CDR1 MNHNS, CDR2 SASEGT. V shed 4 bases and J 1 base; nucleotides not matched to a gene: 7. This CDR3 is built from 17 residues. The CDR3 coding sequence is TGTGCCAGCAGTGGGGTAGCGGGGGCCCTGAACACCGGGGAGCTGTTTTTT. Translated: CASSGVAGALNTGELFF.

J is TRBJ2-1 and V is TRBV5-1; 11 bases align to TRBD2. The CDR3 is made up of 13 amino acids. The germline gives CDR1 SGHRS, CDR2 YFSETQ. V shed 4 bases, J shed 9 bases, and the junction held 3 bases outside the gene matches. CDR3 nucleotides: TGCGCCAGCAGCCCGGGACTAGCGGTTGAGCAGTTCTTC. Translated, it gives CASSPGLAVEQFF.

The rearrangement uses TRBV5-5 and TRBJ1-1, with 7 bases that match TRBD1. From germline, CDR1 is SGHKS and CDR2 YYEKEE (reference sequence). The CDR3 runs to 14 residues. After removal of 0 bases from V and 7 bases from J, the junction contained 6 bases not matched to a gene. The CDR3 is CASSLAPGGFEAFF. The CDR3 nucleotides read TGTGCCAGCAGCTTGGCCCCAGGGGGTTTTGAAGCTTTCTTT.

This sequence joins TRBV7-8 and TRBJ1-5; D is possibly TRBD1 (6 bases). Germline CDR1 SGHVS, CDR2 FQNEAQ. V dropped 6 bases and J dropped 8 bases, with 14 bases sitting between them. The CDR3 is 13 residues long. In nucleotides, the CDR3 is TGTGCCAGCAGACAGGGCTCGAGTGAGCCCCAGCATTTT. Its protein product is CASRQGSSEPQHF.

The rearrangement joins TRBV5-6 to TRBJ2-3, with 13 bases lining up with TRBD2. This CDR3 is built from 18 residues. After removal of 1 base from V and 3 bases from J, the junction contained 8 bases not matched to a gene. Germline V lookup: CDR1 SGHDT, CDR2 YYEEEE. In nucleotides, the CDR3 is TGTGCCAGCAGCTTGACTAGCGGGAGGGCCGGTTTAACAGATACGCAGTATTTT. It yields the protein CASSLTSGRAGLTDTQYF.

The chain uses TRBV5-1 and TRBJ2-1; 10 bases align to TRBD2. The germline gives CDR1 SGHRS, CDR2 YFSETQ. V dropped 0 bases and J dropped 7; count of bases not matched to a gene: 10. The CDR3 is made up of 17 amino acids. CDR3 nucleotides: TGCGCCAGCAGCTTGGGAGTAGCGGGAGGCTATTTAAATGAGCAGTTCTTC. It translates to CASSLGVAGGYLNEQFF.

The chain has TRBV7-9 and TRBJ2-1, with TRBD1 as a possible D gene (6 bases). This CDR3 contains 16 residues. Germline V lookup: CDR1 SEHNR, CDR2 FQNEAQ (reference sequence). V was clipped by 4 bases and J by 6 bases, with 19 bases between them. In DNA, the CDR3 is TGTGCCAGCAGCTCGGAGGCCAGGGGAAACCTCAATGAGCAGTTCTTC. The encoded protein is CASSSEARGNLNEQFF.

J is TRBJ2-7 and V is TRBV27; 10 bases fit TRBD2. The CDR3 covers 17 residues. The trim removed 3 bases at V and 2 bases at J, leaving 10 bases unmatched. Germline CDR1 is MNHEY and CDR2 is SMNVEV (reference sequence). As DNA, the CDR3 is TGTGCCAGCAGTTTCTTGGTAGCGGGAGGATCAACCTACGAGCAGTACTTC. Its translation is CASSFLVAGGSTYEQYF.

The V call is TRBV18, the J call TRBJ2-7; 7 bases map to TRBD1. J lost 1 base, V lost 6 bases, and 15 bases had no gene match. The CDR3 has 17 amino acids. Germline V gene data show CDR1 as KGHSH and CDR2 as LQKENI. CDR3 nucleotides: TGTGCCAGCTCTATACAGGTCCCGGGACAGTTGTCCTACGAGCAGTACTTC. Translated, it gives CASSIQVPGQLSYEQYF.

The chain combines TRBV30 with TRBJ1-5; D possibly corresponds to TRBD1 (5 bases). This CDR3 contains 15 residues. The ends were cut back, 0 bases at V and 4 bases at J, with 13 bases in the middle. Per the germline V gene, CDR1 is GTSNPN and CDR2 is SVGIG (reference sequence). For the CDR3, the DNA is TGTGCCTGGAGTGTATTGGGGGGACGGAATCAGCCCCAGCATTTT. Amino acid sequence: CAWSVLGGRNQPQHF.

The chain links TRBV7-9 to TRBJ2-3, with 12 bases fitting TRBD1. This CDR3 comprises 15 residues. Trimming removed 3 bases from V and 5 bases from J; junction bases left unmatched: 3. Germline V gene sequence: CDR1 SEHNR, CDR2 FQNEAQ (reference sequence). CDR3 loop: CASSLGQGAGDTQYF. For the CDR3, the DNA is TGTGCCAGCAGCTTGGGACAGGGGGCTGGAGATACGCAGTATTTT.

V gene TRBV14 combines with J gene TRBJ2-7; D perhaps matches TRBD1 (7 bases). Trimming took off 4 bases at V and 7 bases at J, with 11 bases between the two ends. Germline V CDR1 and CDR2: SGHDN, FVKESK. This CDR3 comprises 12 residues. CDR3 sequence reads: CASSLRGREQYF. The CDR3 DNA reads TGTGCCAGCAGCCTCAGGGGGAGGGAGCAGTACTTC.

This chain links TRBV18 with TRBJ1-5; no clear D. The CDR3 sequence is 15 residues long. Trimming took 3 bases from V and 6 from J, leaving 15 bases between them. Germline CDR1 reads KGHSH; CDR2 reads LQKENI. The CDR3 DNA follows: TGTGCCAGCTCACCCCGTGGCAGTCTCAGTCAGCCCCAGCATTTT. It translates to CASSPRGSLSQPQHF.

This clone was recorded once. The rearrangement links TRBV19 to TRBJ2-1; 7 bases agree with TRBD2. This CDR3 region has 15 residues. Unmatched junction bases numbered 10, after V lost 7 bases and J lost 4 bases. Germline V lookup: CDR1 LNHDA, CDR2 SQIVND (reference sequence). The CDR3 DNA is TGTGCCAGTACCCCGGGCCTAGCGGCGTACAATGAGCAGTTCTTC. Encoded protein: CASTPGLAAYNEQFF.

The rearrangement uses TRBV7-9 and TRBJ2-2; TRBD2 agrees at 8 bases. V trimming: 5 bases; J trimming: 5 bases; junction bases outside the gene matches: 7. CDR1 and CDR2 from the germline V gene are SEHNR and FQNEAQ (reference sequence). The CDR3 has 15 residues. The CDR3 loop is CASSLGGGTTGELFF. The CDR3, as DNA: TGTGCCAGCAGCCTCGGCGGGGGGACGACCGGGGAGCTGTTTTTT. The full variable domain, with the rest looked up from reference TRBV7-9 and TRBJ2-2, is DTGVSQNPRHKITKRGQNVTFRCDPISEHNRLYWYRQTLGQGPEFLTYFQNEAQLEKSRLLSDRFSAERPKGSFSTLEIQRTEQGDSAMYLCASSLGGGTTGELFFGEGSRLTVL.

The chain couples TRBV5-1 to TRBJ2-7, with 8 bases lining up with TRBD1. CDR3 length: 16 residues. After removal of 0 bases from V and 2 bases from J, the junction contained 7 bases not matched to a gene. Germline assignment: CDR1 SGHRS and CDR2 YFSETQ. The CDR3 loop reads CASSLAGGQATYEQYF. The CDR3 DNA follows: TGCGCCAGCAGCTTGGCCGGGGGACAGGCAACCTACGAGCAGTACTTC.